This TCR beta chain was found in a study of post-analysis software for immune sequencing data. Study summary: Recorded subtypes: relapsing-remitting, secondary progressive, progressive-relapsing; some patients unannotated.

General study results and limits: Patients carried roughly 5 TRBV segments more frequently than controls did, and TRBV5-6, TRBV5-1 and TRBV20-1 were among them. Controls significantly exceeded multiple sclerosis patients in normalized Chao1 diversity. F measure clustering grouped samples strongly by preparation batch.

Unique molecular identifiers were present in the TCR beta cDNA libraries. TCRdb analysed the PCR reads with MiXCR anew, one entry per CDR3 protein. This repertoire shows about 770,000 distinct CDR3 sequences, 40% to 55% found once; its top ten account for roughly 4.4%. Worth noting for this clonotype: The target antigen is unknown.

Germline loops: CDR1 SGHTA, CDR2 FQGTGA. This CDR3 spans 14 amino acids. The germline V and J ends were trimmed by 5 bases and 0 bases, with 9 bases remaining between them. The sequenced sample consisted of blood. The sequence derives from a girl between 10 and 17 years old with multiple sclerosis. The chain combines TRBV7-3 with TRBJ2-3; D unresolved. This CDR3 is CASSDATSTDTQYF. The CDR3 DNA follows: TGTGCCAGCAGCGACGCCACTAGCACAGATACGCAGTATTTT.